What follows describes a single T cell receptor beta chain. Its antigen remains unidentified. Only in-frame clones appear in the TCRdb table, and some are missing; sequencing was by immunoSEQ multiplex PCR. Among about 88,000 clones listed, approximately 88% were seen once. The sample comes from a study of cytomegalovirus exposure and HLA in healthy donors. Overall study: Per a later analysis, the roughly 680 first-cohort and fewer than 150 validation repertoires shared one platform. The study's findings and limits: The study listed under 200 cytomegalovirus-associated TCR beta chains. Three CMV-associated chains proved CMV antigen-specific in vitro. The classifier was said to identify cytomegalovirus status with high specificity and sensitivity.

Germline CDR1 is SGHVS and CDR2 is FQNEAQ. The junction had 9 bases not matched to a gene; V was cut back by 6 bases and J by 7 bases. This CDR3 has 14 residues. The sequence derives from a woman between 18 and 30 years old in good health and CMV-seropositive. This rearrangement joins TRBV7-8 to TRBJ2-7, with 10 bases fitting TRBD2. Sequencing input: PBMCs. CDR3 loop: CASSPRLAGGEQYF. The CDR3 coding sequence is TGTGCCAGCAGTCCTAGACTAGCGGGTGGTGAGCAGTACTTC.